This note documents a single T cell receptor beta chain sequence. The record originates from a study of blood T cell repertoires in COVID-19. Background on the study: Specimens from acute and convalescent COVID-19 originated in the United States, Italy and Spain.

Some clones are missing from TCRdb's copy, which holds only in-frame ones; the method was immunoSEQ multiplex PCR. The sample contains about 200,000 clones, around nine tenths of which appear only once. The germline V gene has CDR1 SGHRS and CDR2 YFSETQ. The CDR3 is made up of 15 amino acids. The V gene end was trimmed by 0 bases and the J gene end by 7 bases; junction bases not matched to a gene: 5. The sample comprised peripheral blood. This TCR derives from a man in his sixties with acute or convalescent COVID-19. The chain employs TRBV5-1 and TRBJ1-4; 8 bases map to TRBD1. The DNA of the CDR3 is TGCGCCAGCAGCTTGGCGTCAGGGGGCGTTGAAAAACTGTTTTTT. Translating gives CASSLASGGVEKLFF.